This T cell receptor beta chain was profiled in a study of early T cells in non-severe SARS-CoV-2 infection. This clonotype has just a few counts. Germline V gene sequence: CDR1 SGHAT, CDR2 FQNNGV. This CDR3 is 15 amino acids long. The V end lost 4 bases, the J end lost 0 bases, and 11 bases lay between the germline ends. Via MiXCR, TCRdb re-called the 5' RACE reads, giving one row per CDR3 protein. The sample holds approximately 65,000 distinct CDR3 sequences, 10% to 15% seen once. The J gene is TRBJ2-3, the V gene TRBV11-2; D uncertain. This receptor was obtained from an adult who was a healthcare worker with PCR-confirmed SARS-CoV-2 infection or an uninfected control (not recorded which). The sample comprised whole blood. The CDR3 protein is CASSSVPESTDTQYF. The CDR3 nucleotides are TGTGCCAGCAGCTCCGTACCCGAGAGCACAGATACGCAGTATTTT.